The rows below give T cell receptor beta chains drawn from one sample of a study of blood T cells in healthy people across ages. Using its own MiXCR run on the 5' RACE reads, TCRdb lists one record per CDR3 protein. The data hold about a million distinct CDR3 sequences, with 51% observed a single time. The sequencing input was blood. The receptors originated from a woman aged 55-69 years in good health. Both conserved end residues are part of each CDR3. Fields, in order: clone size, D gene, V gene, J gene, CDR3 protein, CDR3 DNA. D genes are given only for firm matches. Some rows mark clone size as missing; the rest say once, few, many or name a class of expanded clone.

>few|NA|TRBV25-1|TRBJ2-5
CASSWNFQETQYF
TGTGCCAGCAGTTGGAACTTCCAAGAGACCCAGTACTTC
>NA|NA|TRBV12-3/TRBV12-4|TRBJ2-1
CASSPAGHAGNEQFF
TGTGCCAGCAGTCCCGCCGGCCACGCCGGGAATGAGCAGTTCTTC
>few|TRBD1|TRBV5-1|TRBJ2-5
CASNRQGEETQYF
TGCGCCAGCAATCGACAGGGCGAAGAGACCCAGTACTTC
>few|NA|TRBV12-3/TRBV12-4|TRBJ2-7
CASSPGLDVTYEQYF
TGTGCCAGCAGTCCTGGACTGGATGTCACCTACGAGCAGTACTTC
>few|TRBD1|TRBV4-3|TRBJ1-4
CASSQGTGKNEKLFF
TGCGCCAGCAGCCAGGGGACAGGGAAAAATGAAAAACTGTTTTTT
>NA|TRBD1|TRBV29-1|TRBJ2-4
CSVSRTPGQTPLAKNIQYF
TGCAGCGTCTCCCGAACACCGGGACAGACGCCCCTAGCCAAAAACATTCAGTACTTC
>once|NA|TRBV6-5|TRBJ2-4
CASTSSELAQNIQYF
TGCGCCAGCACTTCCTCAGAGTTAGCCCAAAACATTCAGTACTTC
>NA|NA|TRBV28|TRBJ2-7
CASILSYEQYF
TGTGCCAGCATCTTAAGCTACGAGCAGTACTTC
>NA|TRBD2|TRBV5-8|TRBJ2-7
CASSLRPSGIGCEQYF
TGTGCCAGCAGCTTGAGGCCTAGCGGGATAGGGTGCGAGCAGTACTTC
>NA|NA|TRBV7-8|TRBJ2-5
CASSSRISHQGRQSETQYF
TGTGCCAGCAGCTCCCGTATCTCCCACCAGGGACGACAATCGGAGACCCAGTACTTC
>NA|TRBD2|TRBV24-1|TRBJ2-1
CATSSTSGSSYNEQFF
TGTGCCACCAGTTCAACAAGCGGGAGCTCCTACAATGAGCAGTTCTTC
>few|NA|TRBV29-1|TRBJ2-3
CSVEEISGTTQYF
TGCAGCGTTGAAGAAATCAGCGGAACGACGCAGTATTTT
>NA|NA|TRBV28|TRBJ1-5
CASSFGQYQHF
TGTGCCAGCAGTTTCGGGCAGTACCAGCATTTT
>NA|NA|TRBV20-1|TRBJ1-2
CSARDQGPSGYTF
TGCAGTGCTAGAGATCAGGGCCCGTCTGGCTACACCTTC
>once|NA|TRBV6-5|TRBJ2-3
CASTWSGTQYF
TGTGCCAGCACCTGGTCAGGTACGCAGTATTTT
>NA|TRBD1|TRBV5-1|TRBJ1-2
CASSTTGGSGYTF
TGCGCCAGCAGCACCACAGGGGGGTCTGGCTACACCTTC
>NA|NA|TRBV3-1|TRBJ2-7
CASSQTENEQYF
TGTGCCAGCAGCCAGACCGAGAATGAGCAGTACTTC
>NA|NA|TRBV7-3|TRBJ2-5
CASSLMGQETQYF
TGTGCCAGCAGCCTTATGGGTCAAGAGACCCAGTACTTC
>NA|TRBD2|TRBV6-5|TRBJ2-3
CASSYSPPGTSGTSDTQYF
TGTGCCAGCAGTTACTCTCCCCCCGGGACTAGCGGGACGTCAGATACGCAGTATTTT
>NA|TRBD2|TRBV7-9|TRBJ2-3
CASSLTSGGTGTQYF
TGTGCCAGCAGCCTGACTAGCGGAGGAACAGGTACGCAGTATTTT
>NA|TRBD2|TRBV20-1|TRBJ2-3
CSAGLAGVNTQYF
TGCAGCGCGGGACTAGCGGGAGTAAATACGCAGTATTTT
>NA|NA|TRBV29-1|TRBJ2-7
CSVVRGGYEQYF
TGCAGCGTTGTTAGGGGTGGGTACGAGCAGTACTTC